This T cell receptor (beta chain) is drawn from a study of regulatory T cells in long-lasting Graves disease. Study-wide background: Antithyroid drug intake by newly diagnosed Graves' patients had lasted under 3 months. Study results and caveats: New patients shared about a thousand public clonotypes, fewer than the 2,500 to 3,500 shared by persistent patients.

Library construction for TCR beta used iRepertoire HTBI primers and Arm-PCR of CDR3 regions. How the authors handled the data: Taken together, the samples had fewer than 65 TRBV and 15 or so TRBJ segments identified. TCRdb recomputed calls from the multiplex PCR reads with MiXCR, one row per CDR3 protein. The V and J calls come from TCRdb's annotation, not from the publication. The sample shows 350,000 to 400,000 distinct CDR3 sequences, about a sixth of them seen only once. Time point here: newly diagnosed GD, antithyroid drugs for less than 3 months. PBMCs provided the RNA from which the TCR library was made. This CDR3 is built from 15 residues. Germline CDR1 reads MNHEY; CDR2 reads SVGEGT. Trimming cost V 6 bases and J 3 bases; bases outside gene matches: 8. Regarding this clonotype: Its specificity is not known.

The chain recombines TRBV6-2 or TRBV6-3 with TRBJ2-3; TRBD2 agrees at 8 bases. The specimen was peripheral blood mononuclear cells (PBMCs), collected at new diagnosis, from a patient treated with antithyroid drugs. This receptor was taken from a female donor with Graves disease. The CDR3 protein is CASSQGSGRTDTQYF. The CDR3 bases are TGTGCCAGCAGCCAAGGGAGCGGGAGAACAGATACGCAGTATTTT.